The entry that follows covers one TCR beta chain sequence. Antigen specificity is unknown. Using immunoSEQ multiplex PCR, the repertoire was profiled, and TCRdb retains in-frame clones only, with some absent. The sample has roughly 91,000 clones, about 92% seen once. These data are taken from a study of T cell responses to AZD1222 COVID-19 vaccine. Study overall: Recipients boosted at about 4 weeks or about 12 weeks are pooled.

This CDR3 has 12 amino acids. V shed 9 bases and J shed 4 bases, with 10 bases lying between them. Germline-derived CDR1 and CDR2 are MNHEY and SMNVEV (reference sequence). Overall study results and limits: Donors skewed white British and female; clonal diversity was possibly underestimated. Nearly half of spike-specific TCRs reportedly target unmutated variant regions.

This chain links TRBV27 with TRBJ2-1; D is ambiguous. The sample here was peripheral blood, taken on day 0 of AZD1222 vaccination. This TCR was sampled from an adult in good health. The CDR3 spells CASMDGYNEQFF. The CDR3 coding sequence is TGTGCCAGTATGGACGGATACAATGAGCAGTTCTTC.